This T cell receptor beta chain was captured in a study of Ad26.COV2.S vaccination and SARS-CoV-2 variants. Study overall: Trial arm assignment for the donor was COV1001 Ad26.COV2.S. The study's findings and limits: Spike-specific TCR breadth in vaccine recipients exceeded that seen in placebo recipients. Overall T cell responses may have been underestimated by the analyses of TCR breadth and depth.

Sequencing used immunoSEQ multiplex PCR; TCRdb keeps in-frame clones, though not all of them. The sample lists 440,000 or so clones; roughly 91% were seen once. This clone has only a few counts. The antigen is unknown. V was clipped by 3 bases and J by 4 bases; unmatched bases: 6. Germline assignment: CDR1 KGHSH and CDR2 LQKENI. This CDR3 spans 15 amino acids. As to treatment: some 19 received Ad26.COV2.S at low or high dose, single or two shots; 5 received placebo; per-sample allocation not given. Samples were taken on day 63 after the first vaccine or placebo injection. An Ad26 vector was used to express Wuhan-strain SARS-CoV-2 spike as the vaccine.

This sequence originates from a person between 18 and 60 years old who received the Ad26.COV2.S COVID-19 vaccine or a placebo. The rearrangement links TRBV18 to TRBJ2-1; 7 positions agree with TRBD1. The material was peripheral blood, obtained in a trial of Ad26.COV2.S vaccine versus placebo. The CDR3 DNA follows: TGTGCCAGCTCACCGGGACAGCTTTTTTACAATGAGCAGTTCTTC. Amino acids: CASSPGQLFYNEQFF.